There are many counts of the clone carrying this T cell receptor (beta chain). This sample is part of a study of low-dose radiotherapy and immunotherapy resistance in tumors. From germline, CDR1 is GTSNPN and CDR2 SVGIG (reference sequence). The ends were cut back, 0 bases at V and 4 bases at J, with 15 bases in the middle. The CDR3 extends over 15 amino acids. cDNA synthesis used a TRAV/TRBV-specific primer set for both chains. The authors ran 20 PCR cycles to amplify TCRs with a constant-region primer and V-primer adapter. Each CDR3 protein is one row after TCRdb ran MiXCR on the reads. This table holds roughly 95,000 distinct CDR3 sequences, around 20% found once. Time point: after trial treatment. The treatment denotes: LDRT plus nivolumab, ipilimumab, low-dose cyclophosphamide and aspirin (RACIN trial).

This rearrangement joins TRBV30 to TRBJ1-1, with D possibly TRBD1 on 6 matching bases. This sequence originates from a female donor with ovarian cancer. The material was PBMCs, obtained after low-dose radiotherapy plus immunotherapy. The CDR3: CAWSVPGARSTEAFF. The CDR3 bases are TGTGCCTGGAGTGTACCGGGGGCGCGAAGCACTGAAGCTTTCTTT. The full variable domain, with the rest looked up from reference TRBV30 and TRBJ1-1, is SQTIHQWPATLVQPVGSPLSLECTVEGTSNPNLYWYRQAAGRGLQLLFYSVGIGQISSEVPQNLSASRPQDRQFILSSKKLLLSDSGFYLCAWSVPGARSTEAFFGQGTRLTVV.